The next 17 T cell receptor beta chains were all read from a single sample in a study of circulating tumor DNA in untreated peripheral T-cell lymphoma. Produced via immunoSEQ multiplex PCR; TCRdb's table is partial and in-frame only. This sample has 2,400 or so clones, with around 80% found just once. The sequenced material came from tumor tissue. Receptors originate from a human donor with peripheral T-cell lymphoma.

The chain recombines TRBV28 with TRBJ2-1; 8 nucleotides agree with TRBD2. From germline, CDR1 is MDHEN and CDR2 SYDVKM. The CDR3 runs 17 residues. V gave up 4 bases and J gave up 7 bases; unmatched junction bases: 15. The CDR3, as DNA: TGTGCCAGCAGTTCCCCCGGGGCCCCGGGGGGGCGGAATGAGCAGTTCTTC. Translating gives CASSSPGAPGGRNEQFF.

This clone was observed a few times. This rearrangement joins TRBV11-3 to TRBJ1-3; D unclear. In germline, CDR1 is SGHNT, CDR2 YENEEA. The V and J ends lost 1 base and 0 bases respectively, with 10 bases between them. CDR3 length: 16 residues. The DNA for the CDR3 is TGTGCCAGCAGCTTAGTGCCGGGTCTCTCTGGAAACACCATATATTTT. Residues: CASSLVPGLSGNTIYF.

The chain combines TRBV4-2 with TRBJ2-3; D gene uncertain. The germline V gene encodes CDR1 LGHNA and CDR2 YNFKEQ. V lost 1 base and J 0 bases, leaving 14 bases between the germline ends. The length of the CDR3 is 17 residues. The CDR3, as DNA: TGTGCCAGCAGCCAAGCAGTGGCGTTCCCTAGCACAGATACGCAGTATTTT. This translates into CASSQAVAFPSTDTQYF.

The V gene is TRBV7-6, the J gene TRBJ1-4; a possible D gene is TRBD1 (5 bases). V was cut by 1 base and J by 8 bases, with 11 bases left in between. Per germline, CDR1 SGHVS and CDR2 FNYEAQ. The CDR3 is 14 amino acids. The CDR3 loop reads CASSLGRVREKLFF. CDR3 nucleotide sequence: TGTGCCAGCAGCTTAGGCAGGGTCCGGGAAAAACTGTTTTTT.

The chain employs TRBV23-1 and TRBJ1-1; D remains unclear. TRBV23-1 is recorded as an ORF, its role being uncertain. The CDR3 spans 17 residues. V lost 4 bases and J 0 bases, leaving 18 bases between the germline ends. The CDR3 region is CASSPKKQCPMNTEAFF. The CDR3 region has the DNA TGCGCCAGCAGTCCCAAGAAACAGTGCCCCATGAACACTGAAGCTTTCTTT.

The genes are TRBV5-1 and TRBJ2-6; 7 nucleotides agree with TRBD1. The CDR3 is 19 residues long. Germline V lookup: CDR1 SGHRS, CDR2 YFSETQ. The ends lost 4 bases at V and 0 bases at J; junction bases unmatched: 13. The CDR3 DNA is TGCGCCAGCAGCAGTAGGCCGGGACAGTCCCGCTCTGGGGCCAACGTCCTGACTTTC. Translating gives CASSSRPGQSRSGANVLTF.

The V gene is TRBV10-3, the J gene TRBJ2-7; possibly TRBD1 or TRBD2 for D (6 bases each). V lost 2 bases and J 2 bases, leaving 10 bases between the germline ends. The CDR3 length is 14 residues. The germline gives CDR1 ENHRY, CDR2 SYGVKD. The CDR3 bases are TGTGCCATCAGTGAGGGGGGGCGAGCCTACGAGCAGTACTTC. Its translation: CAISEGGRAYEQYF.

The J gene is TRBJ1-2, the V gene TRBV6-8; D possibly corresponds to TRBD1 (5 bases). The CDR3 has 15 residues. V lost 8 bases, J lost 6 bases, and 22 bases lay in between. The germline CDR1 and CDR2 sequences are MNHGY and SAAAGT. The CDR3 is CASSLWDDSFDGYTF. In DNA form, the CDR3 reads TGTGCCAGCTCCCTGTGGGATGACAGTTTCGATGGCTACACCTTC.

This clone was found once. This chain connects TRBV5-1 to TRBJ1-4; TRBD1 matches at 7 bases. The CDR3 totals 14 residues. Trimming cost V 4 bases and J 7 bases; bases outside gene matches: 7. Germline V gives CDR1 SGHRS, CDR2 YFSETQ. The CDR3 nucleotides read TGCGCCAGCAGCACGGGACAGCCCAGTGAAAAACTGTTTTTT. Translated, it gives CASSTGQPSEKLFF.

J is TRBJ1-2 and V is TRBV6-8, with D maybe TRBD1 (6 bases). In germline, CDR1 is MNHGY, CDR2 SAAAGT. This CDR3 region has 14 residues. V was pared by 5 bases and J by 6 bases, with 16 bases between. CDR3 nucleotide sequence: TGTGCCAGCAGTCATTATACAGGGTCCCATGGCTACACCTTC. The encoded protein is CASSHYTGSHGYTF.

This chain connects TRBV29-1 to TRBJ1-4, with a possible D match to TRBD1 (6 bases). V was trimmed by 7 bases and J by 7 bases, leaving 16 bases between them. Germline values: CDR1 SQVTM, CDR2 ANQGSEA. CDR3 length: 13 residues. In nucleotides, the CDR3 is TGCAGCGGGGGGCAGGGGAGAGGTGAAAAACTGTTTTTT. Translating it yields CSGGQGRGEKLFF.

The chain uses TRBV28 and TRBJ1-2; D unresolved. The CDR3 spans 13 residues. Germline loops: CDR1 MDHEN, CDR2 SYDVKM. Trimming shortened V by 5 bases and J by 6 bases, and 13 bases separated the two germline ends. DNA of the CDR3: TGTGCCAGCAGTCGAGATTATACCAATGGCTACACCTTC. Translation: CASSRDYTNGYTF.

This clone occurred a few times. The chain uses TRBV15 and TRBJ2-1; 8 bases are a match to TRBD2. J gave up 3 bases and V 0 bases, and 1 base lay outside the gene matches. Germline V lookup: CDR1 LNHNV, CDR2 YYDKDF (reference sequence). The CDR3 spans 15 residues. CDR3 amino acids: CATSRDSGDYNEQFF. DNA of the CDR3: TGTGCCACCAGCAGAGATAGCGGGGACTACAATGAGCAGTTCTTC.

The genes are TRBV19 and TRBJ2-4; no reliable D call. Germline lookup yields CDR1 LNHDA and CDR2 SQIVND (reference sequence). Trimming pared 6 bases from V and 1 base from J, leaving 16 bases between. This CDR3 has 16 residues. CDR3 in amino acids: CASSAAFAGAKNIQYF. The CDR3 DNA follows: TGTGCCAGTAGCGCCGCCTTTGCCGGGGCCAAAAACATTCAGTACTTC.

V gene TRBV28 combines with J gene TRBJ2-5; possible D gene TRBD1, 6 bases. This CDR3 region has 15 residues. The ends were cut back, 2 bases at V and 4 bases at J, with 14 bases in the middle. The V gene's germline CDR1 is MDHEN and CDR2 SYDVKM. CDR3 loop: CASSLGNRVLETQYF. The CDR3 nucleotides read TGTGCCAGCAGTTTAGGGAACAGGGTTTTAGAGACCCAGTACTTC.

This sequence joins TRBV6-8 and TRBJ2-5, with TRBD2 matching 10 bases. V lost 7 bases, J lost 3 bases, and 8 bases stayed unmatched. This CDR3 comprises 15 residues. The germline CDR1 and CDR2 sequences are MNHGY and SAAAGT. This CDR3 reads CASKQRGGIEETQYF. The CDR3 region has the DNA TGTGCCAGCAAGCAGCGGGGGGGAATAGAAGAGACCCAGTACTTC.

This chain joins TRBV27 and TRBJ2-1; TRBD1 matches at 8 bases. Germline V gene sequence: CDR1 MNHEY, CDR2 SMNVEV (reference sequence). The CDR3 sequence is 15 residues long. The V and J ends lost 4 bases and 7 bases, in that order; junction bases with no gene match: 9. CDR3 bases: TGTGCCAGCAGTTCTCGACAGGGGTACGTGAATGAGCAGTTCTTC. Protein: CASSSRQGYVNEQFF.